This TCR beta chain was identified during a study of cytomegalovirus exposure and HLA in healthy donors. PCR involved 60 Vbeta and 13 Jbeta primers. Measured with immunoSEQ multiplex PCR; TCRdb has only the in-frame clones, and not every one. Of roughly 190,000 clones in the sample, around 80% are singletons; the top ten hold 2.3%. Notes on the study in general: Prediction of most subjects' HLA-A and HLA-B alleles by TCR beta sequences was reportedly accurate. In a later analysis, HLA-associated beta chains showed higher expansion and lower generation probabilities than comparable chains. In a later analysis, at a false discovery rate of 0.05, about 17,000 TCR beta sequences matched HLA alleles.

Regarding this clone: Its antigen remains unidentified.

The CDR3 sequence is 15 residues long. The germline gives CDR1 SGHRS, CDR2 YFSETQ. The receptor was derived from a woman aged 45 to 65 in good health and CMV-seronegative. Sequences were obtained from PBMCs. The chain carries TRBV5-1 and TRBJ2-5, with D possibly being TRBD1 (6 bases). Near its end, the DNA agrees better with TRBJ2-7, so the J call may be wrong. In DNA, the CDR3 is TGCGCCAGCAGCCTAGGACAGAGAACCACCTACGAGCAGTACTTC. Encoded protein: CASSLGQRTTYEQYF.